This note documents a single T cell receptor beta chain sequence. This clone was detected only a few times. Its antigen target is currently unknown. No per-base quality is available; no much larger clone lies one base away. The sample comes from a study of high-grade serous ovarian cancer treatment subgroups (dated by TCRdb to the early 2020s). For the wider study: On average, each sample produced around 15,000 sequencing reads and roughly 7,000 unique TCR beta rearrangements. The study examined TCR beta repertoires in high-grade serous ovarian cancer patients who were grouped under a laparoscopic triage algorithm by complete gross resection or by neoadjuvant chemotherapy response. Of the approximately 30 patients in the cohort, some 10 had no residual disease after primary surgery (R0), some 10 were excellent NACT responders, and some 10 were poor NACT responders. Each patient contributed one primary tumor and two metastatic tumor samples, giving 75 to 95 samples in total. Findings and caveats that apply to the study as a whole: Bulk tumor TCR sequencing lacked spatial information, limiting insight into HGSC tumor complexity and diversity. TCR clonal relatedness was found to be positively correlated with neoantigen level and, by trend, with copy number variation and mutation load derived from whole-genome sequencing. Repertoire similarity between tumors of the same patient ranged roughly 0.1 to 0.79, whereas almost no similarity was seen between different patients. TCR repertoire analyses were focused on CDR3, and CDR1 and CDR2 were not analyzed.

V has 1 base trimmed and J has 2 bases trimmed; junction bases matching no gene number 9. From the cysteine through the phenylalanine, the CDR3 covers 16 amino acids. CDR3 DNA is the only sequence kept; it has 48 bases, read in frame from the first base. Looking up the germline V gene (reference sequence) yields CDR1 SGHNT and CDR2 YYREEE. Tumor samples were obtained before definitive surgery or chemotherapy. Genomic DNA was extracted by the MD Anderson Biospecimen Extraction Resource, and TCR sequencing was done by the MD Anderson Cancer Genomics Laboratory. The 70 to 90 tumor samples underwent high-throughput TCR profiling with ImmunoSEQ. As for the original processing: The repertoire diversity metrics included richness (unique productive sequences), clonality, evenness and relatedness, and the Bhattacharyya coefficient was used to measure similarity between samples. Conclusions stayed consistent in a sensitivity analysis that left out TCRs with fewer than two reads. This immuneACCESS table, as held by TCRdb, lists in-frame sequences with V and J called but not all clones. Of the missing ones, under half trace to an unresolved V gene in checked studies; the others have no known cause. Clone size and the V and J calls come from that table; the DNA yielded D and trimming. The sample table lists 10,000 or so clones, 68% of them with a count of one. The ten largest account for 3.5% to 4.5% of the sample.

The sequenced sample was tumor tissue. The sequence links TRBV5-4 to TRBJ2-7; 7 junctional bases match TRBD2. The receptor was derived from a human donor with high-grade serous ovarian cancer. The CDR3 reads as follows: CASSLFPGTTPYEQYF. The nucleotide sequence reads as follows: TGTGCCAGCAGCTTGTTCCCCGGGACTACTCCCTACGAGCAGTACTTC.